This is a list of T cell receptor beta chains from one sample in a study of T cell responses to AZD1222 COVID-19 vaccine. Libraries were prepared by immunoSEQ multiplex PCR; TCRdb keeps only in-frame clonotypes and omits some of them. The sample lists 200,000 to 300,000 clones; 85% to 95% were seen once. Sequences were derived from peripheral blood, sampled on day 0 of AZD1222 vaccination. Receptors originate from an adult in good health. The CDR3 runs from the conserved cysteine through the conserved F or W. The order of the fields is clone size, V gene, D gene, J gene, CDR3 protein, CDR3 DNA. D genes are given only for firm matches. Size is stated for part of the rows, as once, few or many counts, or as a class when the clone is expanded.

-	TRBV19	-	TRBJ1-1	CASSGKGIYTEAFF	TGTGCCAGTAGTGGAAAGGGAATATACACTGAAGCTTTCTTT
-	TRBV28	-	TRBJ1-5	CASSLLSGYQPQHF	TGTGCCAGCAGTTTATTATCAGGGTATCAGCCCCAGCATTTT
once	TRBV12-3/TRBV12-4	-	TRBJ1-4	CASSLTSGRELFF	TGTGCCAGCAGTTTAACTAGCGGGAGAGAACTGTTTTTT
-	TRBV7-2	-	TRBJ2-2	CASSSLRNTGELFF	TGTGCCAGCAGCTCTTTAAGGAACACCGGGGAGCTGTTTTTT
-	TRBV7-2	-	TRBJ2-7	CASSLASGRLEQYF	TGTGCCAGCAGCTTAGCTTCCGGCCGTCTGGAGCAGTACTTC
-	TRBV6-5	TRBD2	TRBJ2-1	CASSFSSGPYNEQFF	TGTGCCAGCAGTTTTTCTAGCGGACCTTACAATGAGCAGTTCTTC
-	TRBV29-1	-	TRBJ2-7	CSVSNAGTYEQYF	TGCAGCGTTTCGAATGCCGGCACCTACGAGCAGTACTTC
-	TRBV10-3	-	TRBJ1-4	CAISPRGGQDGAEKLFF	TGTGCCATCAGTCCGAGAGGGGGTCAGGACGGGGCCGAAAAACTGTTTTTT
-	TRBV10-3	TRBD1	TRBJ2-7	CAIRAGTGYEQYF	TGTGCCATCAGGGCCGGGACAGGTTACGAGCAGTACTTC
-	TRBV28	TRBD1	TRBJ1-3	CASVKTGSSGNTIYF	TGTGCCAGCGTAAAGACAGGGTCCTCTGGAAACACCATATATTTT
-	TRBV6-2/TRBV6-3	-	TRBJ2-7	CASSYSSSYEQYF	TGTGCCAGCAGTTACTCTAGCTCCTACGAGCAGTACTTC
-	TRBV6-5	-	TRBJ1-6	CASSYGLRAGSPLHF	TGTGCCAGCAGTTACGGGTTGAGGGCAGGTTCACCCCTCCACTTT
-	TRBV7-9	-	TRBJ2-7	CASSPGIEQYF	TGTGCCAGCAGCCCCGGAATTGAGCAGTACTTC
once	TRBV9	-	TRBJ1-2	CASSPSTGHGYTF	TGTGCCAGCAGCCCGTCGACGGGACATGGCTACACCTTC